Listed below are T cell receptor beta chains from one sample, sequenced in a study of T-cell memory formation after mild COVID-19. A single record per CDR3 protein comes from TCRdb applying MiXCR to the 5' RACE reads. The sample shows 200,000 to 250,000 distinct CDR3 sequences, over 8.5% of them seen only once. The sample consisted of PBMCs or a T cell subset sorted from them (not recorded which). The receptor set was obtained from a man aged 18 to 29 who had mild COVID-19 (a few samples of this study predate the infection). Cell type and time point are not known. The CDR3 runs from the conserved cysteine through the conserved F or W. The D gene is left open where the match is weak. Some rows have no size entry. The others give once, few or many, or a class for an expanded clone.

V: TRBV15
size: .
D: TRBD2
J: TRBJ2-5
DNA: TGTGCCACCAGCAGAGGTGGGACTAGCGGGGTTCTTGAGACCCAGTACTTC
CDR3: CATSRGGTSGVLETQYF

V: TRBV5-6
size: few
D: .
J: TRBJ1-1
DNA: TGTGCCAGCAGCCGTTGGGCCTTTGAAGCTTTCTTT
CDR3: CASSRWAFEAFF

V: TRBV5-5
size: .
D: .
J: TRBJ2-2
DNA: TGTGCCAGCAGCATCCTGGGGGCTCCCGGGGAGCTGTTTTTT
CDR3: CASSILGAPGELFF

V: TRBV4-2
size: .
D: TRBD2
J: TRBJ2-7
DNA: TGTGCCAGCAGCCAAGAGGTCAGTAGCGGGCACGTCTCCTACGAGCAGTACTTC
CDR3: CASSQEVSSGHVSYEQYF

V: TRBV7-2
size: few
D: .
J: TRBJ2-7
DNA: TGTGCCAGCAGCTTCGGGCAGTACGAGCAGTACTTC
CDR3: CASSFGQYEQYF

V: TRBV5-1
size: .
D: .
J: TRBJ1-6
DNA: TGCGCCAGCAGCTTAAGGGTTCGGGGACACGATAATTCACCCCTCCACTTT
CDR3: CASSLRVRGHDNSPLHF

V: TRBV7-6
size: .
D: .
J: TRBJ2-5
DNA: TGTGCCAGCAGCGCCGCCGGGACCCATAAAGAGACCCAGTACTTC
CDR3: CASSAAGTHKETQYF

V: TRBV7-8
size: few
D: TRBD2
J: TRBJ2-1
DNA: TGTGCCAGCAGCCCTCATGGCGGGGGGGCCTCCGGGCACAATGAGCAGTTCTTC
CDR3: CASSPHGGGASGHNEQFF

V: TRBV7-2
size: .
D: TRBD2
J: TRBJ2-3
DNA: TGTGCCAGCAGCTTAGGGACTAGCGGGGGGTTTACGCAGTATTTT
CDR3: CASSLGTSGGFTQYF

V: TRBV7-6
size: many
D: .
J: TRBJ2-3
DNA: TGTGCCAGCACGGGAGGGGGCCTTTCTACGCAGTATTTT
CDR3: CASTGGGLSTQYF

V: TRBV5-1
size: many
D: .
J: TRBJ2-5
DNA: TGCGCCAGCAGCTTTTGGGGAGGAGAGACCCAGTACTTC
CDR3: CASSFWGGETQYF

V: TRBV5-1
size: many
D: TRBD2
J: TRBJ2-1
DNA: TGCGCCAGCAGCTTAAGGTTGGGGGGGAAGGATGAGCAGTTCTTC
CDR3: CASSLRLGGKDEQFF

V: TRBV6-5
size: few
D: .
J: TRBJ2-7
DNA: TGTGCCAGCAGTGGAGGGGGCTATTACGAGCAGTACTTC
CDR3: CASSGGGYYEQYF

V: TRBV6-5
size: many
D: .
J: TRBJ1-5
DNA: TGTGCCAGCAGTTCCAGGGGTCAGCCCCAGCATTTT
CDR3: CASSSRGQPQHF

V: TRBV12-3/TRBV12-4
size: .
D: .
J: TRBJ1-2
DNA: TGTGCCAGCAGCCTCGGGGGGGTGTCTGGACAGTATGGCTACACCTTC
CDR3: CASSLGGVSGQYGYTF

V: TRBV5-6
size: few
D: TRBD1
J: TRBJ2-3
DNA: TGTGCCAGCAGCCTATCTGGACAGGGCCCCACAGATACGCAGTATTTT
CDR3: CASSLSGQGPTDTQYF

V: TRBV5-4
size: many
D: .
J: TRBJ2-5
DNA: TGTGCCAGCAGCTTGGGCGGGTCCCGGCAAGAGACCCAGTACTTC
CDR3: CASSLGGSRQETQYF

V: TRBV7-8
size: few
D: .
J: TRBJ1-4
DNA: TGTGCCAGCAGCTTAGCCCGCGAACAACTGTTTTTT
CDR3: CASSLAREQLFF

V: TRBV9
size: few
D: .
J: TRBJ2-1
DNA: TGTGCCAGCAGCTGGGGACAAGGGAGGGGCAATGAGCAGTTCTTC
CDR3: CASSWGQGRGNEQFF

V: TRBV24-1
size: .
D: .
J: TRBJ2-3
DNA: TGTGCCACCAGTGACGACACAGATACGCAGTATTTT
CDR3: CATSDDTDTQYF

V: TRBV27
size: .
D: .
J: TRBJ2-5
DNA: TGTGCCAGCAGTTCGAAGACCCAGTACTTC
CDR3: CASSSKTQYF

V: TRBV18
size: few
D: TRBD1
J: TRBJ2-1
DNA: TGTGCCAGCTCACCGGGGACAGGGAGGTGGAATGAGCAGTTCTTC
CDR3: CASSPGTGRWNEQFF

V: TRBV10-3
size: .
D: .
J: TRBJ1-5
DNA: TGTGCCATAAGACAAGACAGCAATCAGCCCCAGCATTTT
CDR3: CAIRQDSNQPQHF

V: TRBV18
size: few
D: .
J: TRBJ1-5
DNA: TGTGCCAGCTCCACAGCGAGCAATCAGCCCCAGCATTTT
CDR3: CASSTASNQPQHF

V: TRBV4-3
size: .
D: .
J: TRBJ1-6
DNA: TGCGCCAGCAGCCGGGGGGCCTCCTATAATTCACCCCTCCACTTT
CDR3: CASSRGASYNSPLHF

V: TRBV12-3/TRBV12-4
size: few
D: .
J: TRBJ1-5
DNA: TGTGCCAGCAGCAGCAGCAATAGCAATCAGCCCCAGCATTTT
CDR3: CASSSSNSNQPQHF

V: TRBV30
size: few
D: TRBD2
J: TRBJ2-6
DNA: TGTGCCTGGAGGCAGGCGGGGGGGCGTGGGGCCAACGTCCTGACTTTC
CDR3: CAWRQAGGRGANVLTF

V: TRBV5-1
size: .
D: .
J: TRBJ2-2
DNA: TGCGCCAGCAGCTTGGACGGGTCGGGACCCGGGGAGCTGTTTTTT
CDR3: CASSLDGSGPGELFF

V: TRBV5-1
size: few
D: .
J: TRBJ2-2
DNA: TGCGCCAGCAGCAGCCCCCTGACGGGCACCGGGGAGCTGTTTTTT
CDR3: CASSSPLTGTGELFF

V: TRBV11-2
size: many
D: .
J: TRBJ1-5
DNA: TGTGCCAGCAGCTTCTGTGGGGGGATGGGCAATCAGCCCCAGCATTTT
CDR3: CASSFCGGMGNQPQHF

V: TRBV5-1
size: .
D: .
J: TRBJ1-3
DNA: TGCGCCAGCAGCTTGACGGGGTTGGACACCATATATTTT
CDR3: CASSLTGLDTIYF

V: TRBV11-2
size: .
D: TRBD1
J: TRBJ1-5
DNA: TGTGCCAGCAGCTTAGGAAGGGGGCGAGGTAATCAGCCCCAGCATTTT
CDR3: CASSLGRGRGNQPQHF